These 20 T cell receptor beta chains were sequenced from one sample in a study of radiation and T cells in renal cell carcinoma (dated by TCRdb to about 2020). To prepare the library, the immunoSEQ multiplex PCR assay was applied. Here the immuneACCESS table is served through TCRdb, limited to in-frame sequences with V and J called. Missing clones are a known gap in these copies; in checked studies unresolved V genes cover under half, and the rest lacks a known reason. For this sample there are 60,000 to 80,000 clones; about 80% appear just once. Roughly 6.3% of the sample rests with the top ten. Taken with the paper, the label for time point translates to: blood 2 weeks post-SBRT. Sample treatment or condition, as interpreted from the label and publication: 15 Gy SBRT to primary tumor, nephrectomy 4 weeks later. The sequencing here drew on blood, taken from a patient whose treatment included radiotherapy and nephrectomy. The receptor set was obtained from a man aged 60 to 75 with renal cell carcinoma.

The chain has TRBV5-1 and TRBJ2-7; 8 positions agree with TRBD1. The CDR3 contains 15 residues. The trim removed 4 bases at V and 2 bases at J, leaving 8 bases unmatched. Germline assignment: CDR1 SGHRS and CDR2 YFSETQ. CDR3 loop: CASSRAGTGAYEQYF. Here the CDR3 DNA reads TGCGCCAGCAGCCGAGCCGGGACAGGAGCCTACGAGCAGTACTTC.

V usage is TRBV2 and J usage is TRBJ2-2; D remains ambiguous. V was pared by 7 bases and J by 7 bases, with 13 bases between. Germline V CDR1 and CDR2: SNHLY, FYNNEI. The CDR3 runs 13 residues. CDR3 coding DNA: TGTGCCAGCAACGATCGACGGGTCGGGGAGCTGTTTTTT. Residues: CASNDRRVGELFF.

V usage is TRBV5-1 and J usage is TRBJ2-5; D uncertain. Germline lookup yields CDR1 SGHRS and CDR2 YFSETQ. The CDR3 runs 12 residues. Trimming left V 4 bases short and J 4 bases short, with 8 bases between. The CDR3 protein is CASSRDGETQYF. The DNA of the CDR3 is TGCGCCAGCAGCAGGGATGGAGAGACCCAGTACTTC.

In DNA form, the CDR3 reads TGTGCCAGCAGCCTCCAAGAGACCCAGTACTTC. It encodes CASSLQETQYF. The V gene is TRBV14, the J gene TRBJ2-5; D not resolved. The V end lost 4 bases, the J end lost 1 base, and 1 base lay between the germline ends. CDR1 is SGHDN, CDR2 FVKESK, per germline. This CDR3 spans 11 amino acids.

Notes on this clone: Distinct nucleotide sequences in the sample also encode this CDR3. The rearrangement joins TRBV7-9 to TRBJ2-1; unclear D gene. CDR3 length: 12 residues. The V end was cut by 1 base, the J end by 7 bases, with 5 bases between. Germline lookup yields CDR1 SEHNR and CDR2 FQNEAQ (reference sequence). The CDR3 region is CASSLGVNEQFF. The CDR3 DNA follows: TGTGCCAGCAGCTTAGGTGTGAATGAGCAGTTCTTC.

This chain uses TRBV4-1 with TRBJ2-1; 9 nucleotides agree with TRBD1. This CDR3 region has 15 residues. V trimming: 0 bases; J trimming: 4 bases; junction bases outside the gene matches: 1. Germline assignment: CDR1 MGHRA and CDR2 YSYEKL. The CDR3 nucleotides are TGCGCCAGCAGCCAAGATGGACAGGGGTACAATGAGCAGTTCTTC. Its translation is CASSQDGQGYNEQFF.

This clone was counted a single time. The chain recombines TRBV4-3 with TRBJ2-1; D is uncertain. The CDR3 is made up of 13 amino acids. From germline, CDR1 is LGHNA and CDR2 YSLEER. Trimming pared 0 bases from V and 4 bases from J, leaving 4 bases between. The CDR3 loop reads CASSQDQYNEQFF. The CDR3 DNA sequence: TGCGCCAGCAGCCAAGACCAGTACAATGAGCAGTTCTTC.

The CDR3, as DNA: TGTGCCAGCAGTGAGTGGCTACAGGGATACACTGAAGCTTTCTTT. Encoded protein: CASSEWLQGYTEAFF. The V gene is TRBV6-1, the J gene TRBJ1-1; weak D call: TRBD1 (6 bases). This CDR3 contains 15 residues. V dropped 3 bases and J dropped 3 bases, with 14 bases sitting between them. Germline V CDR1 and CDR2: MNHNS, SASEGT.

Written as DNA, the CDR3 is TGTGCCAGCAGCTTAGTGGGGCCGAACACCGGGGAGCTGTTTTTT. Its protein is CASSLVGPNTGELFF. This chain connects TRBV5-4 to TRBJ2-2; perhaps TRBD1 as D (5 bases). CDR3 size: 15 residues. Trimming stripped 2 bases from V and 0 bases from J, with 8 bases between. Germline CDR1 reads SGHNT; CDR2 reads YYREEE (reference sequence).

The chain joins TRBV7-2 to TRBJ2-7; D is ambiguous. The germline V and J ends were trimmed by 5 bases and 2 bases, with 7 bases remaining between them. This CDR3 has 12 amino acids. Germline CDR1 SGHTA, CDR2 FQGNSA. The CDR3 region has the DNA TGTGCCAGCAGCCCTCCCGCCTACGAGCAGTACTTC. It codes for CASSPPAYEQYF.

This clone was seen a single time. V usage is TRBV19 and J usage is TRBJ2-7; D not certain. The CDR3 spans 14 residues. V was cut by 7 bases and J by 2 bases, with 15 bases left in between. CDR1 LNHDA and CDR2 SQIVND come from the germline V gene (reference sequence). CDR3 sequence (DNA): TGTGCCAGTACCCCCCAGAAGGGTCCCTACGAGCAGTACTTC. The encoded protein is CASTPQKGPYEQYF.

This chain joins TRBV4-1 and TRBJ2-5; D call uncertain. CDR1 and CDR2 from the germline V gene are MGHRA and YSYEKL. The germline V and J ends were trimmed by 0 bases and 7 bases, with 15 bases remaining between them. The CDR3 is 15 amino acids. CDR3 nucleotides: TGCGCCAGCAGCCAAGATTTAGAGTGGGCAAGGACCCAGTACTTC. Residues: CASSQDLEWARTQYF.

This clone was seen just once. The chain is built from TRBV5-5 and TRBJ1-4; 10 bases align to TRBD1. V trimming: 4 bases; J trimming: 7 bases; junction bases outside the gene matches: 13. The CDR3 runs 17 residues. Germline V gene data show CDR1 as SGHKS and CDR2 as YYEKEE (reference sequence). Here the CDR3 reads CASSHLSPGTGVEKLFF. CDR3 DNA: TGTGCCAGCAGCCACCTCAGCCCAGGGACAGGGGTTGAAAAACTGTTTTTT.

The chain uses TRBV15 and TRBJ2-1, with D unresolved. V dropped 0 bases and J dropped 7 bases, with 16 bases sitting between them. The CDR3 contains 16 residues. Germline V gene lookup returns CDR1 LNHNV and CDR2 YYDKDF (reference sequence). The CDR3 loop is CATSREGRNAWNEQFF. The DNA for the CDR3 is TGTGCCACCAGCAGAGAAGGCCGTAACGCGTGGAATGAGCAGTTCTTC.

The V gene is TRBV6-6, the J gene TRBJ1-2, with 7 bases identical to TRBD1. Germline lookup yields CDR1 MNHNY and CDR2 SVGAGI (reference sequence). The CDR3 is 14 residues long. Trimming removed 0 bases from V and 6 bases from J; junction bases left unmatched: 4. Here the CDR3 DNA reads TGTGCCAGCAGTTACTCCGGGACAGTCCATGGCTACACCTTC. Amino acids: CASSYSGTVHGYTF.

This chain uses TRBV6-6 with TRBJ1-1; 7 bases align to TRBD1. Germline V gene sequence: CDR1 MNHNY, CDR2 SVGAGI (reference sequence). The junction had 8 bases not matched to a gene; V was cut back by 7 bases and J by 6 bases. The CDR3 is 13 amino acids. As DNA, the CDR3 is TGTGCCAGCATCACAACCAGGGGGGCTGAAGCTTTCTTT. Translation: CASITTRGAEAFF.

The chain has TRBV21-1 and TRBJ2-7; the listed D gene, TRBD2, was not tested against the DNA. TRBV21-1 is given as a pseudogene. The CDR3 has 15 residues. The CDR3 DNA reads TGTGCCAGCAGCCGGCTTAGGGGGCTAGCGGGAGTTTCGGACTTC. It translates to CASSRLRGLAGVSDF.

This chain connects TRBV10-3 to TRBJ2-2; D perhaps matches TRBD2 (6 bases). V dropped 0 bases and J dropped 6 bases, with 17 bases sitting between them. This CDR3 contains 17 residues. Per germline, CDR1 ENHRY and CDR2 SYGVKD. CDR3 residues: CAISESNNLLAAGELFF. DNA for the CDR3: TGTGCCATCAGTGAGTCGAATAACCTACTAGCCGCCGGGGAGCTGTTTTTT.

This clone came up once. CDR3 residues: CASSRRRTGGPNYGYTF. In DNA, the CDR3 is TGTGCCAGCAGCCGCCGACGTACAGGGGGCCCTAACTATGGCTACACCTTC. The chain employs TRBV14 and TRBJ1-2, with 9 bases fitting TRBD1. Germline V CDR1 and CDR2: SGHDN, FVKESK. The trim removed 4 bases at V and 0 bases at J, leaving 9 bases unmatched. The CDR3 is 17 residues long. The full variable domain, with the rest looked up from reference TRBV14 and TRBJ1-2, is EAGVTQFPSHSVIEKGQTVTLRCDPISGHDNLYWYRRVMGKEIKFLLHFVKESKQDESGMPNNRFLAERTGGTYSTLKVQPAELEDSGVYFCASSRRRTGGPNYGYTFGSGTRLTVV.

The V gene is TRBV5-1, the J gene TRBJ1-4, with D possibly being TRBD1 (5 bases). The CDR3 runs to 13 residues. V was trimmed by 5 bases and J by 5 bases, leaving 10 bases between them. The V gene's germline CDR1 is SGHRS and CDR2 YFSETQ. The CDR3 nucleotides are TGCGCCAGCAGTTACGGGACGAATGAAAAACTGTTTTTT. Translated, it gives CASSYGTNEKLFF.